These 7 T cell receptor beta chains originate from one sample sequenced in a study of shared clonotypes between healthy human individuals. Using immunoSEQ multiplex PCR, the repertoire was profiled, and TCRdb retains in-frame clones only, with some absent. The table lists 2 million to 3 million clones, around nine tenths of them singletons. Sequencing input: naive CD4+ T cells sorted from blood. The sample's subset: CD45RA+ positively selected. These receptors all come from a man between 18 and 35 years old in good health.

About this clone itself: Other nucleotide sequences from this sample produce the same CDR3. The chain combines TRBV19 with TRBJ2-7; TRBD2 matches 13 bases. This CDR3 has 14 amino acids. With V trimmed by 5 bases and J by 7 bases, 5 bases remained unmatched. CDR1 is LNHDA and CDR2 is SQIVND in the germline V gene (reference sequence). CDR3 in amino acids: CASSGLAGVGEQYF. The CDR3 DNA sequence: TGTGCCAGTAGTGGACTAGCGGGAGTAGGAGAGCAGTACTTC. The whole variable domain, remainder taken from reference TRBV19 and TRBJ2-7, is DGGITQSPKYLFRKEGQNVTLSCEQNLNHDAMYWYRQDPGQGLRLIYYSQIVNDFQKGDIAEGYSVSREKKESFPLTVTSAQKNPTAFYLCASSGLAGVGEQYFGPGTRLTVT.

Concerning this clone: The identical CDR3 is also encoded by other nucleotide sequences in the sample. The chain joins TRBV5-1 to TRBJ1-3; maybe TRBD1 (5 bases). Looked up from germline, CDR1 is SGHRS and CDR2 is YFSETQ. V was clipped by 0 bases and J by 0 bases, with 7 bases between them. The CDR3 extends over 15 amino acids. This CDR3 is CASSLGQSSGNTIYF. The CDR3 nucleotides read TGCGCCAGCAGCTTGGGACAGAGCTCTGGAAACACCATATATTTT.

This rearrangement joins TRBV18 to TRBJ1-2, with D possibly matching TRBD1 (5 bases). Trimming took off 4 bases at V and 4 bases at J, with 10 bases between the two ends. This CDR3 is 13 amino acids long. In germline, CDR1 is KGHSH, CDR2 LQKENI. CDR3 nucleotides: TGTGCCAGCTCACAGGCACAGGCCTATGGCTACACCTTC. The encoded protein is CASSQAQAYGYTF.

The gene calls are TRBV2 and TRBJ2-4, with D uncertain. The CDR3 is 13 residues long. Germline CDR1 and CDR2: SNHLY and FYNNEI. The V end was cut by 4 bases, the J end by 4 bases, with 8 bases between. CDR3 DNA sequence: TGTGCCAGCAGTGTTGACGGTAAAAACATTCAGTACTTC. Its translation is CASSVDGKNIQYF.

This chain connects TRBV4-2 to TRBJ2-2, with D hard to call. Germline lookup yields CDR1 LGHNA and CDR2 YNFKEQ. The CDR3 has 14 residues. Deletions cut 0 bases from V and 6 bases from J, with 8 bases between. DNA of the CDR3: TGTGCCAGCAGCCAAGAAGTAGCCGCCGGGGAGCTGTTTTTT. Translated: CASSQEVAAGELFF.

The chain uses TRBV14 and TRBJ2-1; D gene ambiguous. In germline, CDR1 is SGHDN, CDR2 FVKESK. Between the trimmed V and J ends, which lost 3 bases and 8 bases, there was a span of 5 bases. This CDR3 region has 11 residues. This CDR3 reads CASSHHDEQFF. Written as DNA, the CDR3 is TGTGCCAGCAGCCATCATGATGAGCAGTTCTTC.

With regard to this clone: The same CDR3 can be traced to other DNA sequences in this sample. The V call is TRBV7-2, the J call TRBJ1-6; D call uncertain. V was shortened by 1 base and J by 8 bases, with 6 bases between the two germline ends. From germline, CDR1 is SGHTA and CDR2 FQGNSA. The CDR3 loop spans 13 amino acids. CDR3 loop: CASSLERDSPLHF. The DNA for the CDR3 is TGTGCCAGCAGCTTAGAAAGGGATTCACCCCTCCACTTT.